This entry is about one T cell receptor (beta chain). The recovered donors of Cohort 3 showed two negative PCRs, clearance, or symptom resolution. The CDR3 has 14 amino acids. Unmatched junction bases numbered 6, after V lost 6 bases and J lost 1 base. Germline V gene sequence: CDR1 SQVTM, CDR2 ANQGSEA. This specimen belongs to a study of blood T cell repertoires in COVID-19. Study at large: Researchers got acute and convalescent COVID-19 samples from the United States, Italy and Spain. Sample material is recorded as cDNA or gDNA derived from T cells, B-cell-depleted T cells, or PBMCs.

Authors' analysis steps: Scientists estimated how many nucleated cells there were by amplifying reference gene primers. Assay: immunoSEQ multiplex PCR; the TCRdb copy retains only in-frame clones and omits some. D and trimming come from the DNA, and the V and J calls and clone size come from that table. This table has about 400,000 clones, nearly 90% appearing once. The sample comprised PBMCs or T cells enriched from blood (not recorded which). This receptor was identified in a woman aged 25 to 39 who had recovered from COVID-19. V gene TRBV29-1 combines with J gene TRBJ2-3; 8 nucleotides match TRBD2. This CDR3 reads CSVSTGGGTDTQYF. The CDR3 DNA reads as TGCAGCGTCTCCACGGGGGGGGGCACAGATACGCAGTATTTT.